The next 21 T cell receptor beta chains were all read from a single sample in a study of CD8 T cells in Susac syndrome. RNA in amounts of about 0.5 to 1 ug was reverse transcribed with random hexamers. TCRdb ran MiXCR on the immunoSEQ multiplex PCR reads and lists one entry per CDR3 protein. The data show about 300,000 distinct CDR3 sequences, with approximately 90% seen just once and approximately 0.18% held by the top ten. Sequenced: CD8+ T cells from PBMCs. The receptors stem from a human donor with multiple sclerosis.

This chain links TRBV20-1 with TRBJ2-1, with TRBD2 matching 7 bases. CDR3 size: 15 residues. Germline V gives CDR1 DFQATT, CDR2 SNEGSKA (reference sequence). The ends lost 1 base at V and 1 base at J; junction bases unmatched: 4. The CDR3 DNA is TGCAGTGCTAGAGGGCTAGCGGTGTCCTACAATGAGCAGTTCTTC. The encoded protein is CSARGLAVSYNEQFF.

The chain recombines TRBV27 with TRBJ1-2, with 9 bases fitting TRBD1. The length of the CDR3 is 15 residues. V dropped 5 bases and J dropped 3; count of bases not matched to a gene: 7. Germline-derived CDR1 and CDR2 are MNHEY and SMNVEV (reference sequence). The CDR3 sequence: CASSKQGAGYYGYTF. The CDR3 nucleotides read TGTGCCAGCAGTAAACAGGGGGCGGGGTACTATGGCTACACCTTC.

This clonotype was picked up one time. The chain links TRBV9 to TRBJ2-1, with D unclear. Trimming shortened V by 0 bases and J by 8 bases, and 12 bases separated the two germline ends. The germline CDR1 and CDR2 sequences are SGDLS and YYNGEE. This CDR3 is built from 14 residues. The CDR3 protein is CASSVAPDRDEQFF. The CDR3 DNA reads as TGTGCCAGCAGCGTAGCCCCCGATAGAGATGAGCAGTTCTTC. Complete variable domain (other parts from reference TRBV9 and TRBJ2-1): DSGVTQTPKHLITATGQRVTLRCSPRSGDLSVYWYQQSLDQGLQFLIQYYNGEERAKGNILERFSAQQFPDLHSELNLSSLELGDSALYFCASSVAPDRDEQFFGPGTRLTVL.

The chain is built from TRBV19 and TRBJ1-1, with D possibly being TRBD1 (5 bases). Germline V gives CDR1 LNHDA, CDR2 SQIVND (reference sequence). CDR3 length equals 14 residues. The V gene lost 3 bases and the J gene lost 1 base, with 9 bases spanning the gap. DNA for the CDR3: TGTGCCAGTAGTATTGGGGGGTCGAACACTGAAGCTTTCTTT. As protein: CASSIGGSNTEAFF.

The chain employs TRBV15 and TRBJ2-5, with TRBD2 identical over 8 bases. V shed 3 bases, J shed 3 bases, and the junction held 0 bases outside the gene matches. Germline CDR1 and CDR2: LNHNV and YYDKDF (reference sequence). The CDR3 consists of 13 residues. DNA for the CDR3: TGTGCCACCAGCAGGGGACTAGAAGAGACCCAGTACTTC. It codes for CATSRGLEETQYF.

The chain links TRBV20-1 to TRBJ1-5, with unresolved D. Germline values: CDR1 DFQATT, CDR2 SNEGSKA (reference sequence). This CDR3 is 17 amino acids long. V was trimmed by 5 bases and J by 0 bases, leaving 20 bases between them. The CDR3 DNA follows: TGCAGTGCTTTTGGACTGCGGGTGGGGTATAGCAATCAGCCCCAGCATTTT. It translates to CSAFGLRVGYSNQPQHF.

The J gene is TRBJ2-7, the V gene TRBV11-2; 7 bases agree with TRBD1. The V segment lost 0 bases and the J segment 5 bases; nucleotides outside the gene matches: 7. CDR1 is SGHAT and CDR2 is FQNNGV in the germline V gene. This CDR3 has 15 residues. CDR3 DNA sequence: TGTGCCAGCAGCTTAGATGAAGGGGGCATCGACGAGCAGTACTTC. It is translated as CASSLDEGGIDEQYF.

CDR3 DNA sequence: TGTGCCAGCAGTTACGGACCATTTAAGTACTTC. Translation gives CASSYGPFKYF. This chain uses TRBV6-2 or TRBV6-3 with TRBJ2-5, with unresolved D. Trimming took 2 bases from V and 12 from J, leaving 10 bases between them. The germline V gene has CDR1 MNHEY and CDR2 SVGEGT. CDR3 length equals 11 residues.

CDR3: CASSSHTGTAAYEQYF. CDR3 in DNA: TGTGCCAGCAGCTCGCATACCGGGACAGCAGCCTACGAGCAGTACTTC. The rearrangement joins TRBV7-9 to TRBJ2-7; the match to TRBD1 covers 7 bases. The CDR3 covers 16 residues. Trimming cost V 4 bases and J 2 bases; bases outside gene matches: 11. Germline V CDR1 and CDR2: SEHNR, FQNEAQ (reference sequence).

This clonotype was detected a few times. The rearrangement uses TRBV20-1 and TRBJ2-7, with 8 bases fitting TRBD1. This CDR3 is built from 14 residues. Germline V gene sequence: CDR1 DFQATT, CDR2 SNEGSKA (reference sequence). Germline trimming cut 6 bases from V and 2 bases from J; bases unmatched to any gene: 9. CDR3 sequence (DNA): TGCAGTGCAAGCACAGGGGGTGGGCCCTACGAGCAGTACTTC. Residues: CSASTGGGPYEQYF.

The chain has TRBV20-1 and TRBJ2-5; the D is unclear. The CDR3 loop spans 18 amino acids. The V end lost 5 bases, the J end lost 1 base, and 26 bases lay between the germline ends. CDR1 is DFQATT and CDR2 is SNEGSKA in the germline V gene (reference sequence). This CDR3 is CSAEVDGFSVGGQETQYF. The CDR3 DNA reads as TGCAGTGCTGAGGTGGATGGGTTCTCTGTCGGTGGCCAAGAGACCCAGTACTTC.

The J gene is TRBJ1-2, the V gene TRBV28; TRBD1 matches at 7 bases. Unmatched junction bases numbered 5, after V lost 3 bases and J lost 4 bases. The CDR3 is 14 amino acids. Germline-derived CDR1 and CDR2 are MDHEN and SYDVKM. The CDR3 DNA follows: TGTGCCAGCAGTTTTCAGGGGGTCCCCTATGGCTACACCTTC. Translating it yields CASSFQGVPYGYTF.

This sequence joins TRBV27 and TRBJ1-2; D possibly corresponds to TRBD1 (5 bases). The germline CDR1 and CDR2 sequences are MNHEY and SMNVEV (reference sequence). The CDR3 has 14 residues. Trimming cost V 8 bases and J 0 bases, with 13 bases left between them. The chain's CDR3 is CASGWGGSNYGYTF. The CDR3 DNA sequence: TGTGCCAGCGGATGGGGGGGATCTAACTATGGCTACACCTTC.

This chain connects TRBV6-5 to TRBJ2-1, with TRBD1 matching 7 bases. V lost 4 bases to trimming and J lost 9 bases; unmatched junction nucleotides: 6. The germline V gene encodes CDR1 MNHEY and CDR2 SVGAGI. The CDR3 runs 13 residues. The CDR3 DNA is TGTGCCAGCAGTTGGAGACAGGGAACTGAGCAGTTCTTC. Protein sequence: CASSWRQGTEQFF.

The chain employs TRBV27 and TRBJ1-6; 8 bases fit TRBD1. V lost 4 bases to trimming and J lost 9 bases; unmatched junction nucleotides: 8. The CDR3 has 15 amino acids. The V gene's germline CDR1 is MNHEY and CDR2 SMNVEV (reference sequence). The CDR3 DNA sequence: TGTGCCAGCAGTTCTAGGCAGGGGGCGATTTCACCCCTCCACTTT. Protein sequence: CASSSRQGAISPLHF.

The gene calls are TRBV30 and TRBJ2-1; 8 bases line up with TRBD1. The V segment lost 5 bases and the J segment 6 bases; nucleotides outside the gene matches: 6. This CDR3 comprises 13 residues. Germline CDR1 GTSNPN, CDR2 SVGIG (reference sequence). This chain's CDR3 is CAWSGTGPNEQFF. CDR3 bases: TGTGCCTGGTCCGGGACAGGACCCAATGAGCAGTTCTTC.

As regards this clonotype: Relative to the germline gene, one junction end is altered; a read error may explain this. CDR3 protein: CASTRRRLGYEQYF. CDR3 coding DNA: TGTGCTAGCACCCGAAGGAGGCTGGGCTACGAGCAGTACTTC. This rearrangement joins TRBV7-7 to TRBJ2-7; TRBD2 is a possible D gene (5 bases). The CDR3 is 14 amino acids. The germline CDR1 and CDR2 sequences are SSHAT and FNYEAQ (reference sequence).

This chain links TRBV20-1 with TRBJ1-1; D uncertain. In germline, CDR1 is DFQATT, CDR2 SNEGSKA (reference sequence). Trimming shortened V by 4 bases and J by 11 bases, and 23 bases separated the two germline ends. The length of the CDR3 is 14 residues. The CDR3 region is CSATVTREPLGAFF. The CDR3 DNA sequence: TGCAGTGCTACTGTGACTAGGGAGCCCCTGGGGGCTTTCTTT.

CDR3 in amino acids: CASTPQWREGPDEQFF. The CDR3 DNA is TGTGCCAGCACCCCCCAGTGGCGGGAGGGCCCCGATGAGCAGTTCTTC. The chain employs TRBV7-9 and TRBJ2-1; TRBD2 matches at 9 bases. The germline CDR1 and CDR2 sequences are SEHNR and FQNEAQ (reference sequence). V dropped 7 bases and J dropped 8; count of bases not matched to a gene: 15. This CDR3 spans 16 amino acids.

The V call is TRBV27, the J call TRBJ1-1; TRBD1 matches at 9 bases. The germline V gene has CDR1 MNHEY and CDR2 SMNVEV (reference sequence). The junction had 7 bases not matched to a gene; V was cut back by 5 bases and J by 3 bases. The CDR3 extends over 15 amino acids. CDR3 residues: CASSPWTGEDTEAFF. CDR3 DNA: TGTGCCAGCAGTCCCTGGACAGGGGAAGACACTGAAGCTTTCTTT.

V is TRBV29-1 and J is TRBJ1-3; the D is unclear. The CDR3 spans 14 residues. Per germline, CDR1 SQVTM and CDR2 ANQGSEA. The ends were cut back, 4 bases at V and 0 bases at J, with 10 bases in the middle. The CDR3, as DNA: TGCAGCGTTGTAACACCGAGCTCTGGAAACACCATATATTTT. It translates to CSVVTPSSGNTIYF.